Each of the 16 T cell receptor beta chains below was sequenced from the same sample in a study of T cell responses to AZD1222 COVID-19 vaccine. Profiled with immunoSEQ multiplex PCR; TCRdb holds only in-frame clones, not every one. The sample records roughly 150,000 clones, roughly nine tenths being singletons. Sequenced material: peripheral blood, taken after recovery from COVID-19. These receptors all stem from an adult who had recovered from COVID-19.

The V gene is TRBV9, the J gene TRBJ1-2, with 9 bases identical to TRBD1. Germline-derived CDR1 and CDR2 are SGDLS and YYNGEE. The CDR3 extends over 18 amino acids. Losses at the gene ends were 0 bases for V and 8 bases for J; bases not matched to a gene: 17. The CDR3, as DNA: TGTGCCAGCAGCGTAGATTTGCATCCGGGACAGGGAGAGCGAGGCTACACCTTC. This codes for CASSVDLHPGQGERGYTF.

The count of this clone is one. The rearrangement links TRBV9 to TRBJ2-7; a weak D match, TRBD2 (6 bases). The CDR3 runs 15 residues. V shed 0 bases and J shed 4 bases, with 14 bases lying between them. Germline V CDR1 and CDR2: SGDLS, YYNGEE. In nucleotides, the CDR3 is TGTGCCAGCAGCGTAGGCTGGGACTCCATGTACGAGCAGTACTTC. It codes for CASSVGWDSMYEQYF.

The rearrangement uses TRBV11-3 and TRBJ2-3, with 8 bases matching TRBD1. Germline V CDR1 and CDR2: SGHNT, YENEEA. The length of the CDR3 is 15 residues. Unmatched junction bases numbered 8, after V lost 3 bases and J lost 6 bases. The chain's CDR3 is CASSLSSAGGDTQYF. The CDR3 nucleotides read TGTGCCAGCAGCTTGAGTTCAGCAGGGGGCGATACGCAGTATTTT. Complete variable domain (other parts from reference TRBV11-3 and TRBJ2-3): EAGVVQSPRYKIIEKKQPVAFWCNPISGHNTLYWYLQNLGQGPELLIRYENEEAVDDSQLPKDRFSAERLKGVDSTLKIQPAELGDSAVYLCASSLSSAGGDTQYFGPGTRLTVL.

Remarks on this clone: This CDR3 is also generated by other DNA sequences in the sample. The chain is built from TRBV7-3 and TRBJ1-1; TRBD1 aligns across 8 bases. The CDR3 contains 14 residues. V dropped 5 bases and J dropped 1; count of bases not matched to a gene: 3. Germline V gene data show CDR1 as SGHTA and CDR2 as FQGTGA. CDR3: CASSLTGGNTEAFF. The CDR3 coding sequence is TGTGCCAGCAGCCTCACAGGGGGGAACACTGAAGCTTTCTTT.

This rearrangement joins TRBV5-6 to TRBJ1-4; the match to TRBD1 covers 8 bases. V was pared by 0 bases and J by 5 bases, with 3 bases of the junction left unmatched. In germline, CDR1 is SGHDT, CDR2 YYEEEE. This CDR3 is 15 amino acids long. CDR3 DNA: TGTGCCAGCAGCTTGGCTGGACAGGGAAATGAAAAACTGTTTTTT. This encodes CASSLAGQGNEKLFF. The variable domain in full, with the rest retrieved from reference TRBV5-6 and TRBJ1-4, is DAGVTQSPTHLIKTRGQQVTLRCSPKSGHDTVSWYQQALGQGPQFIFQYYEEEERQRGNFPDRFSGHQFPNYSSELNVNALLLGDSALYLCASSLAGQGNEKLFFGSGTQLSVL.

This rearrangement joins TRBV29-1 to TRBJ1-1, with 7 bases fitting TRBD1. V was pared by 7 bases and J by 1 base, with 6 bases of the junction left unmatched. The germline gives CDR1 SQVTM, CDR2 ANQGSEA. The CDR3 spans 13 residues. DNA of the CDR3: TGCAGCGCAGCGACAGGGACGAACACTGAAGCTTTCTTT. It yields the protein CSAATGTNTEAFF.

This clone was seen a few times. The V call is TRBV10-3, the J call TRBJ2-1, with 15 bases fitting TRBD2. V shed 3 bases, J shed 0 bases, and the junction held 9 bases outside the gene matches. Germline CDR1 reads ENHRY; CDR2 reads SYGVKD. CDR3 length equals 20 residues. The CDR3 region has the DNA TGTGCCATCAGTGATACCCGGACTAGCGGGAGGGATAGCTCCTACAATGAGCAGTTCTTC. Translated, it gives CAISDTRTSGRDSSYNEQFF.

The chain employs TRBV9 and TRBJ2-5; D remains ambiguous. There are 15 residues in the CDR3. The V and J ends lost 4 bases and 1 base respectively, with 14 bases between them. Germline CDR1 reads SGDLS; CDR2 reads YYNGEE. CDR3: CASSHSGSRQETQYF. In DNA, the CDR3 is TGTGCCAGCAGCCACTCTGGCAGCCGCCAAGAGACCCAGTACTTC.

The rearrangement joins TRBV6-2 or TRBV6-3 to TRBJ2-1, with TRBD2 matching 12 bases. The CDR3 totals 18 residues. J was trimmed by 0 bases and V by 2 bases; bases with no gene match: 5. Looked up from germline, CDR1 is MNHEY and CDR2 is SVGEGT. In DNA form, the CDR3 reads TGTGCCAGCAGTTACGGGCTAGCGGGGGGGCCCTCCTACAATGAGCAGTTCTTC. Translation gives CASSYGLAGGPSYNEQFF.

This clone was detected a few times. The J gene is TRBJ1-6, the V gene TRBV19; TRBD1 aligns across 10 bases. Germline-derived CDR1 and CDR2 are LNHDA and SQIVND (reference sequence). The length of the CDR3 is 17 residues. The trim removed 4 bases at V and 5 bases at J, leaving 8 bases unmatched. The CDR3 DNA follows: TGTGCCAGTAGTAAACAAGGGACAGGGGTTAATAATTCACCCCTCCACTTT. Protein: CASSKQGTGVNNSPLHF. Based on the CDR3 plus reference TRBV19 and TRBJ1-6, the full variable domain is DGGITQSPKYLFRKEGQNVTLSCEQNLNHDAMYWYRQDPGQGLRLIYYSQIVNDFQKGDIAEGYSVSREKKESFPLTVTSAQKNPTAFYLCASSKQGTGVNNSPLHFGNGTRLTVT.

A few counts support this clone. The chain couples TRBV29-1 to TRBJ2-3; D unresolved. V was clipped by 6 bases and J by 0 bases, with 16 bases between them. The CDR3 sequence is 15 residues long. CDR1 is SQVTM and CDR2 is ANQGSEA in the germline V gene. The CDR3 region is CSVQHPRGSTDTQYF. CDR3 in DNA: TGCAGCGTCCAACACCCCCGCGGAAGCACAGATACGCAGTATTTT.

Regarding this clone: Other DNA sequences within the sample encode an identical CDR3. The V and J genes are TRBV5-1 and TRBJ1-1, with D tentatively TRBD1 (6 bases). The germline V gene has CDR1 SGHRS and CDR2 YFSETQ. Between the trimmed V and J ends, which lost 0 bases and 5 bases, there was a span of 8 bases. This CDR3 spans 13 amino acids. The CDR3 region is CASSLERGTEAFF. The CDR3 bases are TGCGCCAGCAGCTTGGAGAGGGGGACTGAAGCTTTCTTT.

V usage is TRBV18 and J usage is TRBJ2-3, with TRBD2 matching 8 bases. Per the germline V gene, CDR1 is KGHSH and CDR2 is LQKENI. V shed 2 bases and J 4 bases; nucleotides not matched to a gene: 5. The CDR3 is 15 residues long. The DNA for the CDR3 is TGTGCCAGCTCACCAACAAGCGGGAGCCCAGATACGCAGTATTTT. This encodes CASSPTSGSPDTQYF. Full variable domain (missing parts from reference TRBV18 and TRBJ2-3): NAGVMQNPRHLVRRRGQEARLRCSPMKGHSHVYWYRQLPEEGLKFMVYLQKENIIDESGMPKERFSAEFPKEGPSILRIQQVVRGDSAAYFCASSPTSGSPDTQYFGPGTRLTVL.

This sequence joins TRBV28 and TRBJ2-2; 12 nucleotides match TRBD2. The CDR3 is 17 amino acids. Germline V gene lookup returns CDR1 MDHEN and CDR2 SYDVKM. Unmatched junction bases numbered 9, after V lost 3 bases and J lost 7 bases. CDR3 sequence: CASSFETSGSRVGELFF. CDR3 bases: TGTGCCAGCAGTTTTGAGACTAGCGGGAGTAGGGTCGGGGAGCTGTTTTTT.

The chain recombines TRBV7-9 with TRBJ2-1; 8 positions match TRBD1. V lost 1 base to trimming and J lost 8 bases; unmatched junction nucleotides: 7. CDR3 length: 15 amino acids. In germline, CDR1 is SEHNR, CDR2 FQNEAQ (reference sequence). As DNA, the CDR3 is TGTGCCAGCAGCTTAGTTAGGACAGGGACCGATGAGCAGTTCTTC. It encodes CASSLVRTGTDEQFF.

This sequence joins TRBV28 and TRBJ1-5; D gene unclear. The CDR3 length is 12 residues. CDR1 and CDR2 from the germline V gene are MDHEN and SYDVKM. The germline V and J ends were trimmed by 3 bases and 7 bases, with 7 bases remaining between them. The CDR3 reads CASSFSGQPQHF. CDR3 bases: TGTGCCAGCAGTTTTTCAGGCCAGCCCCAGCATTTT.